These 9 T cell receptor beta chains were all obtained from the same sample, sequenced in a study of blood T cell repertoires in COVID-19. This table comes from immunoSEQ multiplex PCR, and its TCRdb copy is limited to in-frame clones, with some not included. The sample records approximately 300,000 clones, 89% being singletons. Sequences were obtained from peripheral blood. The receptors come from a man between 18 and 29 years old who had recovered from COVID-19.

This chain connects TRBV5-5 to TRBJ1-1; D uncertain. CDR1 is SGHKS, CDR2 YYEKEE, per germline (reference sequence). Trimming removed 2 bases from V and 4 bases from J, with 21 bases in between. The CDR3 sequence is 17 residues long. The CDR3 DNA reads as TGTGCCAGCAGCTTCCAACTGGGTCTCATGGGAGGCACTGAAGCTTTCTTT. Its protein is CASSFQLGLMGGTEAFF.

The chain has TRBV7-3 and TRBJ2-1; unclear D gene. V was cut by 4 bases and J by 0 bases, with 7 bases left in between. CDR3 length equals 14 residues. CDR1 is SGHTA and CDR2 is FQGTGA in the germline V gene. As DNA, the CDR3 is TGTGCCAGCAGCTCCCAGTACTCCTACAATGAGCAGTTCTTC. The encoded protein is CASSSQYSYNEQFF.

V gene TRBV7-3 combines with J gene TRBJ2-2; tentative D call: TRBD1 (5 bases). V was trimmed by 3 bases and J by 6 bases, leaving 17 bases between them. The CDR3 covers 16 residues. The germline V gene encodes CDR1 SGHTA and CDR2 FQGTGA. This chain's CDR3 is CASSFKGAQSAGELFF. In DNA, the CDR3 is TGTGCCAGCAGCTTTAAAGGGGCGCAATCTGCCGGGGAGCTGTTTTTT.

About this clone itself: The sample contains more than one DNA sequence encoding this CDR3. V and J are TRBV12-3 or TRBV12-4 and TRBJ1-1; 7 bases are shared with TRBD1. The V gene end was trimmed by 5 bases and the J gene end by 1 base; junction bases not matched to a gene: 1. The CDR3 is 13 residues long. CDR3 protein: CASSRTGNTEAFF. DNA of the CDR3: TGTGCCAGCAGTAGGACAGGGAACACTGAAGCTTTCTTT.

The chain combines TRBV5-1 with TRBJ2-7; 7 bases fit TRBD1. This CDR3 has 14 residues. V lost 2 bases to trimming and J lost 3 bases; unmatched junction nucleotides: 5. Germline loops: CDR1 SGHRS, CDR2 YFSETQ. The chain's CDR3 is CASSLTGQVYEQYF. In DNA form, the CDR3 reads TGCGCCAGCAGCTTAACAGGACAGGTCTACGAGCAGTACTTC.

This clone was seen only once. The CDR3 sequence: CASSFAEGGHYEQYF. The CDR3, as DNA: TGTGCCAGCAGCTTCGCGGAGGGGGGGCACTACGAGCAGTACTTC. The chain uses TRBV6-2 or TRBV6-3 and TRBJ2-7; TRBD2 is a possible D gene (7 bases). Trimming removed 6 bases from V and 3 bases from J, with 18 bases in between. The CDR3 totals 15 residues. Germline loops: CDR1 MNHEY, CDR2 SVGEGT.

V gene TRBV11-2 combines with J gene TRBJ2-7, with a tentative D call TRBD1 (6 bases). Per germline, CDR1 SGHAT and CDR2 FQNNGV. V was clipped by 1 base and J by 1 base, with 14 bases between them. The CDR3 sequence is 16 residues long. Here the CDR3 DNA reads TGTGCCAGCAGCTTAGCCCCGGACAGTGTTTCCTACGAGCAGTACTTC. It yields the protein CASSLAPDSVSYEQYF.

This sequence joins TRBV18 and TRBJ2-7; maybe TRBD2 (5 bases). This CDR3 is built from 16 residues. The V end lost 4 bases, the J end lost 6 bases, and 22 bases lay between the germline ends. The V gene's germline CDR1 is KGHSH and CDR2 LQKENI. The chain's CDR3 is CASSLQDTGFSGEQYF. The CDR3 DNA follows: TGTGCCAGCTCACTACAAGACACGGGGTTTTCGGGCGAGCAGTACTTC.

The chain combines TRBV11-3 with TRBJ2-4; D possibly corresponds to TRBD2 (6 bases). The CDR3 runs 21 residues. Trimming left V 0 bases short and J 1 base short, with 25 bases between. CDR1 and CDR2 from the germline V gene are SGHNT and YENEEA. The CDR3 protein is CASSLEGHLTSSFNAKNIQYF. CDR3 in DNA: TGTGCCAGCAGCTTAGAAGGACACCTGACTAGTAGCTTCAACGCCAAAAACATTCAGTACTTC.